This is a list of T cell receptor beta chains from one sample in a study of vaccination effects on CD4 cells after COVID-19. These TCRs are of unknown antigen specificity. Produced via immunoSEQ multiplex PCR; TCRdb's table is partial and in-frame only. The data hold tens of thousands of clones, with about three quarters observed a single time. The material was CD4+ T cells from PBMCs cultured with HCoV-229E spike peptides, obtained after COVID-19 vaccination. Source of these receptors: a human donor who received a COVID-19 vaccine. The CDR3 runs from the conserved cysteine through the conserved F or W. The order of the fields is V gene, D gene, J gene, clone size, CDR3 protein, CDR3 DNA. The D gene is left open where the match is weak. Expanded clones get a size class; other rows say once, few or many, or leave the size out.

V gene: TRBV5-1; D gene: NA; J gene: TRBJ1-3; clone size: few; CDR3 protein: CASSLGTLSGNTIYF; CDR3 DNA: TGCGCCAGCAGCTTGGGGACCCTCTCTGGAAACACCATATATTTT
V gene: TRBV3-1/TRBV3-2; D gene: NA; J gene: TRBJ1-1; clone size: NA; CDR3 protein: CASIGEGMNTEAFF; CDR3 DNA: TGTGCCAGCATCGGGGAAGGAATGAACACTGAAGCTTTCTTT
V gene: TRBV18; D gene: NA; J gene: TRBJ2-2; clone size: NA; CDR3 protein: CASSPQGLLETGELFF; CDR3 DNA: TGTGCCAGCTCACCACAGGGACTCCTTGAGACCGGGGAGCTGTTTTTT
V gene: TRBV6-6; D gene: NA; J gene: TRBJ2-1; clone size: NA; CDR3 protein: CASSRSNNEQFF; CDR3 DNA: TGTGCCAGCAGTCGGAGCAACAATGAGCAGTTCTTC
V gene: TRBV28; D gene: NA; J gene: TRBJ1-2; clone size: NA; CDR3 protein: CASSFTFQGYYGYTF; CDR3 DNA: TGTGCCAGCAGTTTTACCTTTCAGGGATACTATGGCTACACCTTC
V gene: TRBV5-1; D gene: NA; J gene: TRBJ1-4; clone size: NA; CDR3 protein: CASSYSGWTNEKLFF; CDR3 DNA: TGCGCCAGCAGCTATTCAGGGTGGACTAATGAAAAACTGTTTTTT
V gene: TRBV30; D gene: NA; J gene: TRBJ2-3; clone size: NA; CDR3 protein: CAWSVLGGLGTDTQYF; CDR3 DNA: TGTGCCTGGAGTGTACTAGGGGGACTCGGCACAGATACGCAGTATTTT
V gene: TRBV23-1; D gene: TRBD1; J gene: TRBJ2-4; clone size: NA; CDR3 protein: CASSQSLGTGDNIQYF; CDR3 DNA: TGCGCCAGCAGTCAATCGCTGGGGACAGGGGATAACATTCAGTACTTC
V gene: TRBV18; D gene: TRBD1; J gene: TRBJ2-1; clone size: few; CDR3 protein: CASSQGQGDYNEQFF; CDR3 DNA: TGTGCCAGCTCACAAGGACAGGGGGACTACAATGAGCAGTTCTTC
V gene: TRBV3-1/TRBV3-2; D gene: NA; J gene: TRBJ2-5; clone size: NA; CDR3 protein: CASSQAETQYF; CDR3 DNA: TGTGCCAGCAGCCAAGCGGAGACCCAGTACTTC
V gene: TRBV14; D gene: NA; J gene: TRBJ2-3; clone size: NA; CDR3 protein: CASSQVTYSTDTQYF; CDR3 DNA: TGTGCCAGCAGCCAAGTTACTTACAGCACAGATACGCAGTATTTT
V gene: TRBV7-8; D gene: TRBD1; J gene: TRBJ2-1; clone size: NA; CDR3 protein: CASSTPRGRRSYEQFF; CDR3 DNA: TGTGCCAGCAGCACTCCCAGGGGGCGCAGATCGTATGAGCAGTTCTTC
V gene: TRBV20-1; D gene: NA; J gene: TRBJ1-2; clone size: NA; CDR3 protein: CSASNRVTTGYTF; CDR3 DNA: TGCAGTGCTAGTAACAGGGTCACTACGGGCTACACCTTC
V gene: TRBV18; D gene: TRBD1; J gene: TRBJ2-2; clone size: NA; CDR3 protein: CASSPQTGTGATGELFF; CDR3 DNA: TGTGCCAGCTCACCACAAACCGGGACAGGGGCCACCGGGGAGCTGTTTTTT
V gene: TRBV5-1; D gene: NA; J gene: TRBJ1-2; clone size: NA; CDR3 protein: CASRIQTGSISYGYTF; CDR3 DNA: TGCGCCAGCAGAATTCAGACAGGATCCATTAGCTATGGCTACACCTTC